This is a list of T cell receptor beta chains from one sample in a study of shared clonotypes between healthy human individuals. Clones were sequenced by immunoSEQ multiplex PCR, and TCRdb holds only the in-frame ones, with some missing. Among approximately 500,000 clones listed, almost 80% were seen once. Specimen: PBMCs. The source is a woman aged 40 to 50 in good health. Some clones in this sample may be carry-over from other donors' samples. Both conserved end residues are part of each CDR3. The D gene is left open where the match is weak. Not every row has a clone size; where given, it reads once, few, many or a size class.

14,TRBV5-1,TRBJ1-2,-,-,TGCGCCAGCAGCTTGGGGGAGGGCTCCTATGGCTACACCTTC,CASSLGEGSYGYTF
17,TRBV28,TRBJ2-4,-,TRBD1,TGTGCCAGCAGTTCCCCCTGGGGTGGACAGGACGAGAACATTCAGTACTTC,CASSSPWGGQDENIQYF
15,TRBV6-1,TRBJ2-7,-,-,TGTGCCAGCAGTTCCCCTTCGGTTAGCGAGTACGAGCAGTACTTC,CASSSPSVSEYEQYF
16,TRBV15,TRBJ2-1,-,-,TGTGCCACCAGCAGAGGTTCGGGGGAGTTCTACAATGAGCAGTTCTTC,CATSRGSGEFYNEQFF
14,TRBV6-1,TRBJ2-7,few,TRBD1,TGTGCCAGCAGGGGGACAGGGGAGTCCTACGAGCAGTACTTC,CASRGTGESYEQYF
15,TRBV4-3,TRBJ2-7,-,-,TGCGCCAGCAGCCTCAGTCTTAGGGGCCAGTACGAGCAGTACTTC,CASSLSLRGQYEQYF
15,TRBV6-4,TRBJ2-1,-,TRBD2,TGTGCCAGCACCCCGACTAGCGGGAGCGCCAATGAGCAGTTCTTC,CASTPTSGSANEQFF
19,TRBV6-7,TRBJ2-2,once,TRBD1,TGTGCCAGCAGTTACGGGACAGATCAACTAGTTGCGAACACCGGGGAGCTGTTTTTT,CASSYGTDQLVANTGELFF
15,TRBV6-4,TRBJ1-4,-,TRBD1,TGTGCCAGCAGTTTAACAGGGGGAGATAAAGAAAAACTGTTTTTT,CASSLTGGDKEKLFF
15,TRBV7-3,TRBJ2-3,once,-,TGTGCCAGCAGCCATTTTGGGGATCGCACAGATACGCAGTATTTT,CASSHFGDRTDTQYF
14,TRBV4-3,TRBJ2-1,-,TRBD2,TGCGCCAGCAGCCGGACTAGCGGACACAATGAGCAGTTCTTC,CASSRTSGHNEQFF
13,TRBV2,TRBJ2-1,-,-,TGTGCCAGCAGTCCAATAAGGGGCAATGAGCAGTTCTTC,CASSPIRGNEQFF
16,TRBV5-1,TRBJ2-1,-,-,TGCGCCAGCAGCTTGCCCCGCGTGAGCTCCTACAATGAGCAGTTCTTC,CASSLPRVSSYNEQFF
16,TRBV6-4,TRBJ2-1,-,TRBD2,TGTGCCAGCAGTGCTTCCTCACTAGCGCCCTACAATGAGCAGTTCTTC,CASSASSLAPYNEQFF
14,TRBV5-6,TRBJ2-1,-,-,TGTGCCAGCAGCTGGGGACGACGTTGGAGACAGGCGTTCTTC,CASSWGRRWRQAFF
12,TRBV29-1,TRBJ1-2,-,TRBD1,TGCAGCGACACCCGGGACAGCTATGGCTACACCTTC,CSDTRDSYGYTF
12,TRBV29-1,TRBJ2-5,-,-,TGCAGCGTCGTGGGGGTCAGCAAGACCCAGTACTTC,CSVVGVSKTQYF
13,TRBV7-3,TRBJ1-1,-,-,TGTGCCAGCAGCCAAGGGATGAACACTGAAGCTTTCTTT,CASSQGMNTEAFF
16,TRBV10-1,TRBJ1-2,few,TRBD1,TGCGCCAGCAGTGAGTCAGGGACAGGGAGTTGTTGTGGCTACACCTTC,CASSESGTGSCCGYTF
14,TRBV7-6,TRBJ1-1,-,-,TGTGCCAGCAGCGTAAGACCTGTTGACACTGAAGCTTTCTTT,CASSVRPVDTEAFF
13,TRBV29-1,TRBJ2-7,-,TRBD1,TGCAGCGTGGCCTGGACAGGGAACTACGAGCAGTACTTC,CSVAWTGNYEQYF
10,TRBV28,TRBJ2-7,-,-,TGTGCCAGCAGCCACTACGAGCAGTACTTC,CASSHYEQYF
13,TRBV28,TRBJ2-1,-,-,TGTGCCAGCAGTTTACAGGGGGGCGATGAGCAGTTCTTC,CASSLQGGDEQFF
14,TRBV15,TRBJ2-2,once,-,TGTGCCACCAGCAGAGACCCGAACACCGGGGAGCTGTTTTTT,CATSRDPNTGELFF
17,TRBV30,TRBJ2-1,-,TRBD2,TGTGCCTGGAGTGTTACAAGGACTAGCGGGGCCTACAATGAGCAGTTCTTC,CAWSVTRTSGAYNEQFF
19,TRBV11-2,TRBJ2-6,-,-,TGTGCCAGCAGCTCCTTGATTGGACCCCGCGCTATGGGGGCCAACGTCCTGACTTTC,CASSSLIGPRAMGANVLTF
13,TRBV19,TRBJ2-1,-,-,TGTGCCAGTAGTATCCGGGACTTCCATGAGCAGTTCTTC,CASSIRDFHEQFF
15,TRBV4-1,TRBJ2-2,-,TRBD1,TGCGCCAGCAGCCGAATGACAGGGGGGTCCGGGGAGCTGTTTTTT,CASSRMTGGSGELFF
14,TRBV2,TRBJ2-2,-,-,TGTGCCAGCAGCGAGGAGAATTACACCGGGGAGCTGTTTTTT,CASSEENYTGELFF
14,TRBV19,TRBJ2-7,-,TRBD2,TGTGCCAGCAAAAAAGCGGGAGGATCCTACGAGCAGTACTTC,CASKKAGGSYEQYF
15,TRBV28,TRBJ1-5,-,-,TGTGCCAGCAGTTTCTTTTTGGGGGTGGATCAGCCCCAGCATTTT,CASSFFLGVDQPQHF
13,TRBV28,TRBJ1-5,few,-,TGTGCCAGCAGCCGGGACAGCAATCAGCCCCAGCATTTT,CASSRDSNQPQHF
17,TRBV7-6,TRBJ2-5,-,-,TGTGCCAGCAGCCCCCTAAAGGGAACTCAAAGGGGGGAGACCCAGTACTTC,CASSPLKGTQRGETQYF
13,TRBV6-5,TRBJ1-1,-,-,TGTGCCAGCAGTTGGGGGATAGACACTGAAGCTTTCTTT,CASSWGIDTEAFF
14,TRBV7-2,TRBJ2-5,-,-,TGTGCCAGCAGCCGACGTTTGGGGCAAGAGACCCAGTACTTC,CASSRRLGQETQYF
15,TRBV10-3,TRBJ2-2,-,TRBD1,TGTGCCATCAGTCCTGGGACAGGGAGCACCGGGGAGCTGTTTTTT,CAISPGTGSTGELFF
16,TRBV18,TRBJ2-7,-,-,TGTGCCAGCTCACCCCGGAGCGGCTCAAGCTCCTACGAGCAGTACTTC,CASSPRSGSSSYEQYF
14,TRBV5-1,TRBJ2-7,-,-,TGCGCCAGCAGTGGCACGGACAGCTCCTACGAGCAGTACTTC,CASSGTDSSYEQYF
14,TRBV27,TRBJ2-7,-,-,TGTGCCAGCAGTTTACGAGGGGCCTCCTACGAGCAGTACTTC,CASSLRGASYEQYF
13,TRBV14,TRBJ2-7,-,-,TGTGCCAGCAGCCAAGAAAAGGGCTACGAGCAGTACTTC,CASSQEKGYEQYF
10,TRBV20-1,TRBJ2-7,-,-,TGCAGTGCTTCTATCTACGAGCAGTACTTC,CSASIYEQYF
16,TRBV5-1,TRBJ2-5,-,-,TGCGCCAGCAGCCATAGAGGAGGGGGCGGCCCGGAGACCCAGTACTTC,CASSHRGGGGPETQYF
14,TRBV6-6,TRBJ1-1,-,TRBD1,TGTGCCAGCAGTAACGGACAGGGCCCGACTGAAGCTTTCTTT,CASSNGQGPTEAFF
15,TRBV9,TRBJ2-7,-,-,TGTGCCAGCTCACCGACCCACGGACTGTCCTACGAGCAGTACTTC,CASSPTHGLSYEQYF
13,TRBV6-5,TRBJ1-1,-,-,TGTGCCAGCAAAAAGGACATCTGGACTGAAGCTTTCTTT,CASKKDIWTEAFF
14,TRBV7-9,TRBJ2-1,few,-,TGTGCCAGCAGCCTGAGGGACATTTACAATGAGCAGTTCTTC,CASSLRDIYNEQFF
15,TRBV10-3,TRBJ2-2,-,TRBD2,TGTGCCATCAGTGAGCGGCGGGAGAGGACCGGGGAGCTGTTTTTT,CAISERRERTGELFF
16,TRBV5-1,TRBJ2-1,-,-,TGCGCCAGCAGCCCGGACGGCCAGAGACCCTACAATGAGCAGTTCTTC,CASSPDGQRPYNEQFF
17,TRBV21-1,TRBJ1-1,-,-,TGTGCCAGCAGCAAACCCAACCTCCTAGGGCCTAACGATGAAGCTTTCTTT,CASSKPNLLGPNDEAFF
14,TRBV11-2,TRBJ2-7,-,-,TGTGCCAGCAGCTTAGCCGGGACACCCTACGAGCAGTACTTC,CASSLAGTPYEQYF
15,TRBV10-2,TRBJ2-3,once,TRBD2,TGCGCCAGCAGTGGGGGACTAGCGGCTACAGATACGCAGTATTTT,CASSGGLAATDTQYF
14,TRBV7-2,TRBJ2-2,-,-,TGTGCCAGCAGTTTAGGGGGTCAGCCGAGAGAGCTGTTTTTT,CASSLGGQPRELFF
18,TRBV5-1,TRBJ2-2,-,-,TGCGCCAGCAGCACGCAACTTCTGGGAGCCGGTAACACCGGGGAGCTGTTTTTT,CASSTQLLGAGNTGELFF
11,TRBV7-9,TRBJ2-1,once,-,TGTGCCAGCAGCTTAGGAAATGAGCAGTTCTTC,CASSLGNEQFF
16,TRBV5-1,TRBJ2-1,-,TRBD1,TGCGCCAGCAGCCCCTGGACAGGGGGATCCTACAATGAGCAGTTCTTC,CASSPWTGGSYNEQFF
13,TRBV27,TRBJ2-1,once,-,TGTGCCACAGGAACGACTCTCCGCAATGAGCAGTTCTTC,CATGTTLRNEQFF
17,TRBV7-2,TRBJ2-5,-,TRBD2,TGTGCCAGCAGCCGCGGACTAGCGGGACCCAAATCCGAGACCCAGTACTTC,CASSRGLAGPKSETQYF
14,TRBV27,TRBJ1-6,-,-,TGTGCCAGCAGTTTCGGTGAGGGTCGCTCACCCCTCCACTTT,CASSFGEGRSPLHF
15,TRBV5-4,TRBJ2-1,-,-,TGTGCCAGCAGCTTGTTGGCGGGGTTGAGCAATGAGCAGTTCTTC,CASSLLAGLSNEQFF